These T cell receptor beta chains were read from a single sample in a study of blood T cell repertoires in COVID-19. The repertoire was sequenced with immunoSEQ multiplex PCR; TCRdb's copy has only in-frame clones and lacks some. The table has some 200,000 clones, around 82% seen once; the top ten hold around 7.7%. Sequenced input: peripheral blood. These receptors originate from a woman between 70 and 85 years old with acute or convalescent COVID-19. The CDR3 runs from the conserved cysteine through the conserved F or W. The D gene is left open where the match is weak. Clone size is not always given. Where it is, it says once, few, many or a class for expanded clones.

j_call,clone_size,d_call,v_call,cdr3_nt,cdr3_aa
TRBJ2-7,-,-,TRBV7-8,TGTGCCAGCAGCTTAGTGGCGGGGGCCAGCTCCTACGAGCAGTACTTC,CASSLVAGASSYEQYF
TRBJ2-7,-,TRBD2,TRBV5-6,TGTGCCAGCAGCTCGCTAGCGGGGTACCACTACGAGCAGTACTTC,CASSSLAGYHYEQYF
TRBJ2-1,-,TRBD2,TRBV30,TGTGCCTGGAACACCGTAGCGGGGGGCGATGAGCAGTTCTTC,CAWNTVAGGDEQFF
TRBJ1-2,once,TRBD1,TRBV28,TGTGCCAGCAGTCCCCTTATTTGGACAGGGAGGTATGGCTACACCTTC,CASSPLIWTGRYGYTF
TRBJ1-1,-,-,TRBV7-9,TGTGCCAGCAGCCTACGCGGGACTGACACTGAAGCTTTCTTT,CASSLRGTDTEAFF
TRBJ2-1,-,TRBD2,TRBV6-4,TGTGCCAGCAGTGGAGCGGGGGGCCGGGCTAGTGAGCAGTTCTTC,CASSGAGGRASEQFF
TRBJ2-5,-,-,TRBV6-4,TGTGCCAGCAGCCGATCCCGGGACTCCGAAGAGACCCAGTACTTC,CASSRSRDSEETQYF
TRBJ2-2,few,TRBD2,TRBV3-1/TRBV3-2,TGTGCCAGCAGCCTTGGACTAGTCCGGGAGCTGTTTTTT,CASSLGLVRELFF
TRBJ2-1,-,TRBD2,TRBV7-9,TGTGCCAGCAGCTTAAGCGCTGGCGGCGGGGGTAAAGGTGAGCAGTTCTTC,CASSLSAGGGGKGEQFF
TRBJ2-1,-,TRBD2,TRBV4-1,TGCGCCAGCAGCCAAGTAAATAGCGGGACCCACAATGAGCAGTTCTTC,CASSQVNSGTHNEQFF
TRBJ1-1,-,-,TRBV6-6,TGTGCCAGCGTCAATAATCCCGGGGTCCCTGAAGCTTTCTTT,CASVNNPGVPEAFF
TRBJ1-2,-,TRBD1,TRBV6-5,TGTGCCAGCAGTTGGGACAGTCTCTATGGCTACACCTTC,CASSWDSLYGYTF
TRBJ2-2,-,TRBD2,TRBV10-3,TGTGCCATCAACCCTAGCGGGGGGTTTAGTACCGGGGAGCTGTTTTTT,CAINPSGGFSTGELFF
TRBJ1-2,-,TRBD1,TRBV28,TGTGCCAGCAGCCCCCCGGGGACAGGCTTCTCCCGCTACACCTTC,CASSPPGTGFSRYTF
TRBJ1-4,-,TRBD1,TRBV15,TGTGCCACCAGCAGAGCTGGGACAGATGAGGAAAAACTGTTTTTT,CATSRAGTDEEKLFF
TRBJ2-2,-,TRBD1,TRBV30,TGTGCCTGGAGTGTACAGGGGGCCGGGGAGCTGTTTTTT,CAWSVQGAGELFF
TRBJ2-5,-,-,TRBV3-1/TRBV3-2,TGTGCCAGCAGCCAAGCGGAGACCCAGTACTTC,CASSQAETQYF
TRBJ1-5,-,TRBD1,TRBV29-1,TGCAGCGCCAGACAGGGGGATCAGCCCCAGCATTTT,CSARQGDQPQHF
TRBJ2-7,many,TRBD2,TRBV6-5,TGTGCCAGCAGGCCTAGCGGGGGGGGCTACGAGCAGTACTTC,CASRPSGGGYEQYF
TRBJ2-1,-,TRBD2,TRBV3-1/TRBV3-2,TGTGCCAGCAGCCAAGACGTAGCGGGGGGGCTGTACAATGAGCAGTTCTTC,CASSQDVAGGLYNEQFF
TRBJ1-1,-,TRBD1,TRBV9,TGTGCCAGCAGCGTCCCAGACAGGGGGTTTACCACTGAAGCTTTCTTT,CASSVPDRGFTTEAFF
TRBJ2-5,many,-,TRBV5-1,TGCGCCAGCAAGACAGAGGCAGAGACCCAGTACTTC,CASKTEAETQYF
TRBJ2-5,few,TRBD2,TRBV9,TGTGCCAGCAGCGTAGGTAGCGGGGGGCGCCAAGAGACCCAGTACTTC,CASSVGSGGRQETQYF
TRBJ1-6,-,TRBD1,TRBV4-1,TGCGCCAGCAGCCAAATCGGGACAGCTAATTCACCCCTCCACTTT,CASSQIGTANSPLHF
TRBJ2-7,-,TRBD1,TRBV30,TGTGCCTGGAGTAGGGACAGCTACGAGCAGTACTTC,CAWSRDSYEQYF
TRBJ2-5,-,-,TRBV29-1,TGCAGCGTTGGAGGGATAGGAGAGACCCAGTACTTC,CSVGGIGETQYF
TRBJ2-7,-,-,TRBV7-2,TGTGCCAGCAGCTTAGGGCCGGGAGACAAGGAGTACTTC,CASSLGPGDKEYF
TRBJ1-4,-,TRBD1,TRBV2,TGTGCCAGCACTCAAAGGGGGCGGGCTAATGAAAAACTGTTTTTT,CASTQRGRANEKLFF
TRBJ2-3,-,TRBD1,TRBV24-1,TGTGCCACCAGTGACCCAGGGACAGGGTGGGATACGCAGTATTTT,CATSDPGTGWDTQYF
TRBJ2-1,-,-,TRBV24-1,TGTGCCACCAGTGATGCAGGGGACAATGAGCAGTTCTTC,CATSDAGDNEQFF
TRBJ2-3,few,TRBD2,TRBV24-1,TGTGCCACCAGTGCGACTAGCGGCGATTTAGATACGCAGTATTTT,CATSATSGDLDTQYF
TRBJ1-2,few,TRBD1,TRBV5-6,TGTGCCAGCAGCTTGAGGGGACAGGGGAGCTATGGCTACACCTTC,CASSLRGQGSYGYTF
TRBJ2-2,-,TRBD2,TRBV10-1,TGCGCCAGCAGCTCCGGACTAGCGGGGGGAACCGGGGAGCTGTTTTTT,CASSSGLAGGTGELFF
TRBJ2-3,once,-,TRBV27,TGTGCCAGCAGTTTTGAGGGAAGCACAGATACGCAGTATTTT,CASSFEGSTDTQYF
TRBJ1-1,-,-,TRBV19,TGTGCCAGTAGCGCAGGGTGGAGTACTGAAGCTTTCTTT,CASSAGWSTEAFF
TRBJ1-1,-,-,TRBV6-1,TGTGCCAGCAGTGAAGGCGCCTACGGGAGGAACACTGAAGCTTTCTTT,CASSEGAYGRNTEAFF
TRBJ2-5,-,TRBD2,TRBV18,TGTGCCAGCTCCACGGGAGGGGTCGGCGTGACCCAGTACTTC,CASSTGGVGVTQYF
TRBJ1-2,-,-,TRBV18,TGTGCCAGCTCACTATCTCGCGAAACTAGGGACTATGGCTACACCTTC,CASSLSRETRDYGYTF
TRBJ2-1,-,TRBD1,TRBV3-1/TRBV3-2,TGTGCCAGCAGCCTAAGGGGGTACCCGGCTGGGACAGGGGTCCCATACACGCCGTTCTTC,CASSLRGYPAGTGVPYTPFF
TRBJ2-3,-,TRBD2,TRBV7-2,TGTGCCAGCAGCACCCCGACTAGCGGCACAGATACGCAGTATTTT,CASSTPTSGTDTQYF
TRBJ2-1,-,-,TRBV7-9,TGTGCCAGCAGCTTAATGGTCGGGGTGAATGAGCAGTTCTTC,CASSLMVGVNEQFF
TRBJ2-1,once,-,TRBV25-1,TGTGCCGTCCGGTTGGGGGGCAATGAGCAGTTCTTC,CAVRLGGNEQFF
TRBJ1-1,-,-,TRBV6-5,TGTGCCACCAGGAGCGGGGCGCGCACTGAAGCTTTCTTT,CATRSGARTEAFF
TRBJ2-7,-,TRBD1,TRBV7-2,TGTGCCAGCAGCTTAGCCTTGACAGGGTCCTACGAGCAGTACTTC,CASSLALTGSYEQYF
TRBJ2-2,-,TRBD1,TRBV4-1,TGCGCCAGCAGCCAACAAAACAGGGGGCACACCGGGGAGCTGTTTTTT,CASSQQNRGHTGELFF
TRBJ1-4,-,TRBD1,TRBV2,TGTGCCAGCAGTGAGTCCCCGACAGGGGTTAATGAAAAACTGTTTTTT,CASSESPTGVNEKLFF
TRBJ1-4,-,TRBD1,TRBV7-2,TGTGCCAGCAGCGCCGGACAGGCTAATGAAAAACTGTTTTTT,CASSAGQANEKLFF
TRBJ2-1,once,TRBD1,TRBV24-1,TGTGCCACCAGTGATTGGGTAGGGACAGGCTACAATGAGCAGTTCTTC,CATSDWVGTGYNEQFF
TRBJ2-7,once,-,TRBV30,TGTGCCTGGAGTGTACCCGTTCGGGGTACCGAGCAGTACTTC,CAWSVPVRGTEQYF